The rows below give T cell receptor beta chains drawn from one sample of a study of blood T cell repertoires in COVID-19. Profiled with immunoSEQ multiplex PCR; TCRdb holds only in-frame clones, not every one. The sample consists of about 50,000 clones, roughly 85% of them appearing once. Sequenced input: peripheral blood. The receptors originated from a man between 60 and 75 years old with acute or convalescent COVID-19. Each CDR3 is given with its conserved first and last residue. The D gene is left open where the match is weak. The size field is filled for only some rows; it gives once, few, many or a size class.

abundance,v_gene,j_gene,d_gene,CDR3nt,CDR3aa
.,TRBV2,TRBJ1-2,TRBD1,TGTGCCAGCAGACTCACAGGGGGCGAGAACTATGGCTACACCTTC,CASRLTGGENYGYTF
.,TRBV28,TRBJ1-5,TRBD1,TGTGCCAGTCGATGGGACAGGCCCCCGCGGAGCAATCAGCCCCAGCATTTT,CASRWDRPPRSNQPQHF
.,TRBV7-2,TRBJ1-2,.,TGTGCCAGCAGCTCATGGAGTAACTATGGCTACACCTTC,CASSSWSNYGYTF
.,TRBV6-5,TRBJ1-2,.,TGTGCCAGCGAAGCAGGGTCGTGGGGCTACACCTTC,CASEAGSWGYTF
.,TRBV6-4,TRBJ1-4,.,TGTGCCAGCAGTGGCCCAAATCGGGAAAAACTGTTTTTT,CASSGPNREKLFF
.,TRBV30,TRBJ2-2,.,TGTGCCTGGAGTGGACAGACGAACACCGGGGAGCTGTTTTTT,CAWSGQTNTGELFF
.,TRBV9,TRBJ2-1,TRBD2,TGTGCCAGCAGCGTCGAAACTAGCGGGAGGGAGCAGTTCTTC,CASSVETSGREQFF
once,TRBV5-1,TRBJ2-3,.,TGCGCCAGCACCTACCAGCGGAGCCTGAGCACAGATACGCAGTATTTT,CASTYQRSLSTDTQYF
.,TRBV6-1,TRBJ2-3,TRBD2,TGTGCCAGCAGTGAAGCGATTAGCGGGACGTATACGCAGTATTTT,CASSEAISGTYTQYF
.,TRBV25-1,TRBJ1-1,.,TGTGCCAGCAGTGAACAGTTGAACACTGAAGCTTTCTTT,CASSEQLNTEAFF
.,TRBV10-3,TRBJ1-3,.,TGTGCCACCGCGCAACTGAGCTCTGGAAACACCATATATTTT,CATAQLSSGNTIYF
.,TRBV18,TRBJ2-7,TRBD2,TGTGCCAGCTCACAATTGGGACTACCCGAGCAGTACTTC,CASSQLGLPEQYF
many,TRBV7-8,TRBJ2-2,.,TGTGCCAGCGGAGAAGAGAACACCGGGGAGCTGTTTTTT,CASGEENTGELFF
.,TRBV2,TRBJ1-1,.,TGTGCCAGCAGTGAAGGCGGGGTGAGCACTGAAGCTTTCTTT,CASSEGGVSTEAFF
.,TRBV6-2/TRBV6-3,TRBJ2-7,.,TGTGCCAGCAGTTACGGCGGTAGCTTGTACGAGCAGTACTTC,CASSYGGSLYEQYF
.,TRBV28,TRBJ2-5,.,TGTGCCAGCACCTCACGGGTGGGAGAAGAGACCCAGTACTTC,CASTSRVGEETQYF
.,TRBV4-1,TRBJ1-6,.,TGCGCCAGCAGCCAAACCCAGCGGGGGGGGAGATATAATTCACCCCTCCACTTT,CASSQTQRGGRYNSPLHF
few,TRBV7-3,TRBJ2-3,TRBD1,TGTGCCAGCAGCTTCCGACAGGGGGCGATAGAGTATTTT,CASSFRQGAIEYF
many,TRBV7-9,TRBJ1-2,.,TGTGCCAGCAGCCGTTATGGCTACACCTTC,CASSRYGYTF
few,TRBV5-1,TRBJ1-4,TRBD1,TGCGCCAGCAGCTTGAGGGGACAGGGGAACGAAAAACTGTTTTTT,CASSLRGQGNEKLFF
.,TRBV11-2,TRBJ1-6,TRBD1,TGTGCCAGCAGCTTAAGACCGGGACAGGGCTATAATTCACCCCTCCACTTT,CASSLRPGQGYNSPLHF
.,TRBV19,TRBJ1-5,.,TGTGCCAGTAGTATGTCTCAGAATCAGCCCCAGCATTTT,CASSMSQNQPQHF
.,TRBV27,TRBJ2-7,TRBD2,TGTGCCAGCAGTGTCAGGGTTCCCCGGGAGGGCGAGCAGTACTTC,CASSVRVPREGEQYF